This TCR beta chain was retrieved from a study of blood T cell repertoires in COVID-19. Study details: Sample material is recorded as cDNA or gDNA derived from T cells, B-cell-depleted T cells, or PBMCs.

The table came from immunoSEQ multiplex PCR; TCRdb's copy has only in-frame clones and leaves some out. In the table there are just over 650,000 clones, approximately 90% of which are singletons. Germline values: CDR1 MDHEN, CDR2 SYDVKM. This CDR3 region has 16 residues. Trimming removed 1 base from V and 8 bases from J, with 20 bases in between. The rearrangement links TRBV28 to TRBJ1-2, with D hard to call. Sequencing was carried out using peripheral blood. The sequence was collected from a young woman with acute or convalescent COVID-19. CDR3 coding DNA: TGTGCCAGCAGTTTATTTCGAAGTTGGGAGGCGGAAGGCTACACCTTC. Translation gives CASSLFRSWEAEGYTF.